This entry features one TCR beta chain sequence. What it recognizes is unknown. PCR involved 60 Vbeta and 13 Jbeta primers. Assay used: immunoSEQ multiplex PCR; TCRdb lists only in-frame clones, some missing. The sample records approximately 90,000 clones, 65% to 80% being singletons. The record originates from a study of cytomegalovirus exposure and HLA in healthy donors. Study-level findings and limits: It was only CMV serostatus that was available as immune exposure information. The authors later linked a missense DCLRE1C variant to TCR beta V- and J-gene trimming. According to the study, about 180 TCR beta chains were cytomegalovirus-associated.

The CDR3 consists of 14 residues. The germline gives CDR1 GTSNPN, CDR2 SVGIG (reference sequence). V dropped 5 bases and J dropped 7; count of bases not matched to a gene: 8. The chain carries TRBV30 and TRBJ1-2; 12 bases fit TRBD1. The sequenced material came from PBMCs. The TCR originated in a woman aged 50 to 60 in good health and CMV-seropositive. The CDR3 DNA follows: TGTGCCTGGGGCCCCGGGACAGGGGGCAGTGGCTACACCTTC. It codes for CAWGPGTGGSGYTF. Using reference TRBV30 and TRBJ1-2 for the parts outside the CDR3, the full variable domain is SQTIHQWPATLVQPVGSPLSLECTVEGTSNPNLYWYRQAAGRGLQLLFYSVGIGQISSEVPQNLSASRPQDRQFILSSKKLLLSDSGFYLCAWGPGTGGSGYTFGSGTRLTVV.